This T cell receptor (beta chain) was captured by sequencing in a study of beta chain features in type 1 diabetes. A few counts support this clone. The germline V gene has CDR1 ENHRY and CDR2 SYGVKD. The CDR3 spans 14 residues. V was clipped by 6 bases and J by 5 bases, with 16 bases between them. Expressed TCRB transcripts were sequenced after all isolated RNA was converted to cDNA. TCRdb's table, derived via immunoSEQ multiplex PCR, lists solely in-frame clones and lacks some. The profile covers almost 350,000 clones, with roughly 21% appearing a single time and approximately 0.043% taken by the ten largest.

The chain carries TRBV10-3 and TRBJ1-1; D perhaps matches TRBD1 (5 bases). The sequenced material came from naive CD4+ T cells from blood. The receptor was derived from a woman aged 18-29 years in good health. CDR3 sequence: CAISLQDIGTEAFF. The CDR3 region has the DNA TGTGCCATCAGCCTACAGGATATCGGGACTGAAGCTTTCTTT.